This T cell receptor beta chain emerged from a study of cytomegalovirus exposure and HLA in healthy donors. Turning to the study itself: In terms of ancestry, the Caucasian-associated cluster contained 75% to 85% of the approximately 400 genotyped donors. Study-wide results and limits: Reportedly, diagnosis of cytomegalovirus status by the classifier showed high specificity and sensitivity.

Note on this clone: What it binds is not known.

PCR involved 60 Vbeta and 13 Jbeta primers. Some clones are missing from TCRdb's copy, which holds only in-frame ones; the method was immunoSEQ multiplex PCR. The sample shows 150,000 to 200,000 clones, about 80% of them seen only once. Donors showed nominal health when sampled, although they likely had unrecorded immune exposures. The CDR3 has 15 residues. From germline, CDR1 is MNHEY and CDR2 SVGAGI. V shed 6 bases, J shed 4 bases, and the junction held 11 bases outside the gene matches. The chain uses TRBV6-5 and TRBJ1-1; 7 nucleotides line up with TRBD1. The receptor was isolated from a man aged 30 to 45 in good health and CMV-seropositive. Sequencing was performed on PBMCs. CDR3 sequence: CASRPTTGDATEAFF. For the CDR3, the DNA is TGTGCCAGCAGACCAACCACAGGGGATGCCACTGAAGCTTTCTTT.